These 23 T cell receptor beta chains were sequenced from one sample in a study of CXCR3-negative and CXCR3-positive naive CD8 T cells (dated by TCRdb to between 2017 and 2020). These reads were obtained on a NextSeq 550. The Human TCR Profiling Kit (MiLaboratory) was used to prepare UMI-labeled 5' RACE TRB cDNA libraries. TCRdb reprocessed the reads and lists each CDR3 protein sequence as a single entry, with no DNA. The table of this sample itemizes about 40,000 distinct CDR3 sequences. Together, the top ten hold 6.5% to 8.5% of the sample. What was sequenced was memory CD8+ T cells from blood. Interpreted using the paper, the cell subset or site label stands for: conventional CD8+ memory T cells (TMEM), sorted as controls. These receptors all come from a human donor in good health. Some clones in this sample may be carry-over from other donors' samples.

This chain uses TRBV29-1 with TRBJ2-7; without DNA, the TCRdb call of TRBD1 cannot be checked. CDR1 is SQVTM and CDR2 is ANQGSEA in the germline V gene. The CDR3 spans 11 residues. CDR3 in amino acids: CSVDRVGEQYF.

CDR3 loop: CANSFNSEYNEQFF. V gene TRBV12-3 or TRBV12-4 combines with J gene TRBJ2-1. This CDR3 is 14 amino acids long.

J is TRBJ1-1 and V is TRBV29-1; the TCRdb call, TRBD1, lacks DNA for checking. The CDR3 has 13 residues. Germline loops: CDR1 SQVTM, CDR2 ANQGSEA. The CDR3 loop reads CSAVQGMNTEAFF.

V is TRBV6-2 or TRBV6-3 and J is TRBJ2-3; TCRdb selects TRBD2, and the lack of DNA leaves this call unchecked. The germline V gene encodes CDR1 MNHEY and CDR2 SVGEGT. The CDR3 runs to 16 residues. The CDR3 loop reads CASSSTDSRRTDTQYF.

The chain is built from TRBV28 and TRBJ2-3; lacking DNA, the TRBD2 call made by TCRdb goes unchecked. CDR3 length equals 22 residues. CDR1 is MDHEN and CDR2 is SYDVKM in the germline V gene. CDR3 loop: CARTCRPPETSGGALGTDTQYF.

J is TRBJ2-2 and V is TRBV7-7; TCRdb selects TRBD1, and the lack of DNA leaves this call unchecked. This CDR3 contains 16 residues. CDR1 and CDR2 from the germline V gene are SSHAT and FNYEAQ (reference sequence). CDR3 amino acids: CASSLAATGNTGELFF. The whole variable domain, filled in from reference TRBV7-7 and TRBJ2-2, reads GAGVSQSPRYKVTKRGQDVTLRCDPISSHATLYWYQQALGQGPEFLTYFNYEAQPDKSGLPSDRFSAERPEGSISTLTIQRTEQRDSAMYRCASSLAATGNTGELFFGEGSRLTVL.

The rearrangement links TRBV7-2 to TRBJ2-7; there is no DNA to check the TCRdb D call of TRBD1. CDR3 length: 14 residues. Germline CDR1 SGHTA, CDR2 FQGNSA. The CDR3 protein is CASSSPGDPYEQYF.

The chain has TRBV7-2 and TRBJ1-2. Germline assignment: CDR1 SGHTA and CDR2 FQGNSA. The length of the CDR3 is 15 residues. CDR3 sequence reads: CASSSEGLGYEGYTF. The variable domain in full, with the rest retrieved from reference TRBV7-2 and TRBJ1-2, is GAGVSQSPSNKVTEKGKDVELRCDPISGHTALYWYRQSLGQGLEFLIYFQGNSAPDKSGLPSDRFSAERTGGSVSTLTIQRTQQEDSAVYLCASSSEGLGYEGYTFGSGTRLTVV.

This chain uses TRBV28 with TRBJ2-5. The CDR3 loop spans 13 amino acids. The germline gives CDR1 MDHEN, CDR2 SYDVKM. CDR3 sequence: CASSLVGWETQYF.

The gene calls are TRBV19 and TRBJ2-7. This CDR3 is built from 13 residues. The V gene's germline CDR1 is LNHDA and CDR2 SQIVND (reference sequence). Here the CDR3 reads CASSIGSTAEQYF. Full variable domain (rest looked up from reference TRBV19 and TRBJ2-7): DGGITQSPKYLFRKEGQNVTLSCEQNLNHDAMYWYRQDPGQGLRLIYYSQIVNDFQKGDIAEGYSVSREKKESFPLTVTSAQKNPTAFYLCASSIGSTAEQYFGPGTRLTVT.

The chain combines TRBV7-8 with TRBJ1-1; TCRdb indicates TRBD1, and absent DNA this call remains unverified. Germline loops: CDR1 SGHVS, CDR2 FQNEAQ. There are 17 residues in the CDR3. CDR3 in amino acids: CASSLMTERPQNTEAFF.

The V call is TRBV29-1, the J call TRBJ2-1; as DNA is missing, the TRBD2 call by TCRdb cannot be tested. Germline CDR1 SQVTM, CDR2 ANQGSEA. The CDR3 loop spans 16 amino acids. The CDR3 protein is CSVEYVTSGVDNEQFF.

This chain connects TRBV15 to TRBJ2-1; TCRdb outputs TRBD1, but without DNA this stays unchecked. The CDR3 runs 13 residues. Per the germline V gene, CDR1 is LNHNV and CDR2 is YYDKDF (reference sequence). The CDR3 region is CATSRDTGEEQFF.

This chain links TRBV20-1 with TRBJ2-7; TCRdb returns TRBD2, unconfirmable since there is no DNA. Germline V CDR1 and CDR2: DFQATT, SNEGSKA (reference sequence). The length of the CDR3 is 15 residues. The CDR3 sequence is CSARAPSGVPPEQYF.

The CDR3: CASSSRLAGSGDTQYF. J is TRBJ2-3 and V is TRBV7-7; TCRdb calls TRBD2, which cannot be checked without DNA. Germline loops: CDR1 SSHAT, CDR2 FNYEAQ (reference sequence). This CDR3 comprises 16 residues.

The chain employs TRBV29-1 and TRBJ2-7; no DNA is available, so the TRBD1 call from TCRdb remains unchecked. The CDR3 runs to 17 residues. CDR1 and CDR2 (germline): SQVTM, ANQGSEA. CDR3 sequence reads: CSVVGDRPPISSYEQYF.

The CDR3 loop reads CASRIWGIGLADSDTQYF. The chain couples TRBV12-3 or TRBV12-4 to TRBJ2-3; TCRdb names TRBD2, which stays unverified in the absence of DNA. The CDR3 has 18 residues.

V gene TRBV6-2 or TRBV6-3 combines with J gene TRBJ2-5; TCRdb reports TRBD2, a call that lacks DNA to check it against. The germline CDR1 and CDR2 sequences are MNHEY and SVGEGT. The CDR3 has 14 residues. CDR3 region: CASSYFGPQETQYF.

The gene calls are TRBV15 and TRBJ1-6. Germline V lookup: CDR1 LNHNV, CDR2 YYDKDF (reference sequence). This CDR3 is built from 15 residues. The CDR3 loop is CATSRVLANNSPLHF.

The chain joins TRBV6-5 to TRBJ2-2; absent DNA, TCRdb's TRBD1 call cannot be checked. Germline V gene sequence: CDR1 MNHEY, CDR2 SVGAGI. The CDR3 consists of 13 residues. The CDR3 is CAVGGPYTGELFF.

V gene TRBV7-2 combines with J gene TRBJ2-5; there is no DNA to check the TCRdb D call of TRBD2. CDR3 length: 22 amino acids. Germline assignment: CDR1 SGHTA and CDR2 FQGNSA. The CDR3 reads CASSLRSLGVWSSSGVLETQYF. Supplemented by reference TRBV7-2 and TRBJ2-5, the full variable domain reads GAGVSQSPSNKVTEKGKDVELRCDPISGHTALYWYRQSLGQGLEFLIYFQGNSAPDKSGLPSDRFSAERTGGSVSTLTIQRTQQEDSAVYLCASSLRSLGVWSSSGVLETQYFGPGTRLLVL.

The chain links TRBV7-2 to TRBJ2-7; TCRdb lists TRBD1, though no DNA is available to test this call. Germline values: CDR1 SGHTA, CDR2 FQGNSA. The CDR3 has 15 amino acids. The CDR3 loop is CASSAPGTDFSEQYF.

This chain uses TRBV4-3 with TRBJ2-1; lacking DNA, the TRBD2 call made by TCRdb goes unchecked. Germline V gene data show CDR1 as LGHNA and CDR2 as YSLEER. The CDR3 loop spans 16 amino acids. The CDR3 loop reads CASSHASGTTYNEQFF.